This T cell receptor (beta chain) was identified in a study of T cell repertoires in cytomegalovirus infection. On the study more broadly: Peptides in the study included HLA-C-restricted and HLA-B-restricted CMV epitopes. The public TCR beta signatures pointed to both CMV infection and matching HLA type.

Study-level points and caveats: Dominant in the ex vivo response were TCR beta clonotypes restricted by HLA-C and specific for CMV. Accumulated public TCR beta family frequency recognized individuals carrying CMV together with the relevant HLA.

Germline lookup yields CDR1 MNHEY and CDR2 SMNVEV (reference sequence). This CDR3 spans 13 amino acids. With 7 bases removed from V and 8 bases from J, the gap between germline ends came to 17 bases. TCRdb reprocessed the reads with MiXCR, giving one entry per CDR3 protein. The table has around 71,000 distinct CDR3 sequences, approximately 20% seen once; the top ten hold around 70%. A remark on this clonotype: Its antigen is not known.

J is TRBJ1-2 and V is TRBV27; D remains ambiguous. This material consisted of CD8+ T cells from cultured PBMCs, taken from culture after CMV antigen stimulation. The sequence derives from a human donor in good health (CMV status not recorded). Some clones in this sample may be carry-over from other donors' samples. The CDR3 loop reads CASTPSLRVGYTF. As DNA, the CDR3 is TGTGCCAGCACCCCATCCCTACGGGTCGGCTACACCTTC.